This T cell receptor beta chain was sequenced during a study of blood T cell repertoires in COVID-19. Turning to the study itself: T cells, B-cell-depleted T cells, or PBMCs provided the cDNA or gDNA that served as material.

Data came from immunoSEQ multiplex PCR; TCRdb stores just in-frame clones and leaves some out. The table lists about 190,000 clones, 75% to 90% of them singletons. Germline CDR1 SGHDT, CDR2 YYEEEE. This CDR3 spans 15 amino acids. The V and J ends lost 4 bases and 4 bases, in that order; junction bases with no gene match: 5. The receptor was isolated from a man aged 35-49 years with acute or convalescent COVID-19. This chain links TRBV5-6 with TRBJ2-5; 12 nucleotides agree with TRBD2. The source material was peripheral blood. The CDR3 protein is CASSLAGGPVETQYF. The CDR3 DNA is TGTGCCAGCAGCCTAGCGGGGGGGCCGGTAGAGACCCAGTACTTC.